The TCR beta chain under discussion was sequenced for a study of shared clonotypes between healthy human individuals. With regard to this clone: No antigen is known for it.

Negatively enriched CD4+ T cells were divided by CD45RA into naive and memory. Whole-study results and caveats: What limited the represented genetic and exposure-history diversity was the small number of donors.

It was 200 to 250 ng DNA, about 30,000 T cell genomes, that sorted-subset replicate PCRs used. The table came from immunoSEQ multiplex PCR; TCRdb's copy has only in-frame clones and leaves some out. The profile shows over 2 million clones, 95% of them singletons. CDR1 GTSNPN and CDR2 SVGIG come from the germline V gene (reference sequence). V lost 7 bases to trimming and J lost 7 bases; unmatched junction nucleotides: 6. CDR3 length: 12 residues. The clonotype comes from a man younger than 35 in good health. The gene calls are TRBV30 and TRBJ1-4, with 7 nucleotides matching TRBD1. Sequencing was carried out using naive CD4+ T cells sorted from blood. Regarding subset: CD45RA+ positively selected. The CDR3 spells CASGQEVEKLFF. The CDR3 DNA sequence: TGTGCCTCCGGACAGGAAGTTGAAAAACTGTTTTTT.